Listed below are T cell receptor beta chains from one sample, sequenced in a study of blood T cell repertoires in COVID-19. Assay used: immunoSEQ multiplex PCR; TCRdb lists only in-frame clones, some missing. The sample yields a few hundred thousand clones, around 83% seen once. Specimen: PBMCs or T cells enriched from blood (not recorded which). Receptors originate from a woman in her forties or fifties who had been exposed to COVID-19. CDR3s leave out the opening cysteine and the closing phenylalanine or tryptophan.

V: TRBV18; J: TRBJ2-5; CDR3: ASSPGLAGGETQY
V: TRBV12-3/TRBV12-4; J: TRBJ1-2; CDR3: ASSSGQGRGYT
V: TRBV6-2/TRBV6-3; J: TRBJ1-3; CDR3: ASSYRDRSGNTIY
V: TRBV3-1/TRBV3-2; J: TRBJ2-7; CDR3: ASSQVRASGGSGNEQY
V: TRBV25-1; J: TRBJ2-1; CDR3: ASSGQTLQAGNEQF
V: TRBV11-3; J: TRBJ2-7; CDR3: ASSLIQRDRDEQY
V: TRBV6-4; J: TRBJ1-1; CDR3: ASSSTAGGTEAF
V: TRBV25-1; J: TRBJ1-3; CDR3: ASSAQGSSGNTIY
V: TRBV9; J: TRBJ2-1; CDR3: ASSSSSYNEQF
V: TRBV27; J: TRBJ1-5; CDR3: ASSSTGPNQPQH
V: TRBV4-3; J: TRBJ1-6; CDR3: ASSQVTGNSPLH
V: TRBV11-2; J: TRBJ1-1; CDR3: ASSLQTTREGI
V: TRBV27; J: TRBJ1-1; CDR3: ASSPSTGNTEAF
V: TRBV6-2/TRBV6-3; J: TRBJ1-2; CDR3: ASSRPNTGAKDYGYT
V: TRBV5-5; J: TRBJ2-5; CDR3: ASASGGGGETQY
V: TRBV9; J: TRBJ1-1; CDR3: ASSVGVPPGAEAF
V: TRBV19; J: TRBJ1-1; CDR3: ASSWSTEAF
V: TRBV7-8; J: TRBJ2-3; CDR3: ASSRSRLPAGSSTDTQY
V: TRBV28; J: TRBJ1-2; CDR3: ASRGGNRFYGYT
V: TRBV2; J: TRBJ1-1; CDR3: ASGPEQNTEAF
V: TRBV18; J: TRBJ2-2; CDR3: ASSTTTDTGELF
V: TRBV6-2/TRBV6-3; J: TRBJ1-1; CDR3: ASSYSTQNTEAF
V: TRBV24-1; J: TRBJ1-2; CDR3: ATSDPDRNYGYT
V: TRBV24-1; J: TRBJ2-2; CDR3: ATSDARDSGELF
V: TRBV20-1; J: TRBJ1-1; CDR3: SASDLPWNTEAF
V: TRBV7-2; J: TRBJ1-2; CDR3: ASSLGAGEFYGYT
V: TRBV2; J: TRBJ1-4; CDR3: ASSRGRIEKLF
V: TRBV19; J: TRBJ1-1; CDR3: ASQEGQGRRTEAF
V: TRBV5-6; J: TRBJ1-5; CDR3: ASSLGRGNQPQH
V: TRBV19; J: TRBJ1-5; CDR3: ASRADRALDQPQH
V: TRBV9; J: TRBJ2-2; CDR3: ASSASPGNTGELF
V: TRBV12-3/TRBV12-4; J: TRBJ1-1; CDR3: ASSLFSRTEAF
V: TRBV12-3/TRBV12-4; J: TRBJ1-2; CDR3: ASSYGDYGYT